What follows is one T cell receptor (beta chain) and its context. The sample belongs to a study of blood T cell repertoires in COVID-19. As for the study in general: Donors in the United States, Italy and Spain gave samples during acute or convalescent COVID-19. In each case, the material was cDNA or gDNA derived from T cells, B-cell-depleted T cells, or PBMCs.

In the original workflow: Amplification with reference gene primers provided the estimates of nucleated cell counts. TCRdb's copy holds only in-frame clones and misses some; the assay was immunoSEQ multiplex PCR. The V and J calls and the clone size are those of that table, but D and trimming were determined from the DNA. Altogether roughly 130,000 clones are present, roughly four fifths being singletons, with the ten largest covering roughly 3%. The germline gives CDR1 GTSNPN, CDR2 SVGIG (reference sequence). This CDR3 region has 15 residues. V lost 8 bases and J 0 bases, leaving 17 bases between the germline ends.

Material: peripheral blood. The receptor's source is a woman older than 75 with acute or convalescent COVID-19. The chain carries TRBV30 and TRBJ2-1; no definite D call. The CDR3 reads CAGSDGSISYNEQFF. The CDR3 DNA reads TGTGCCGGCAGCGACGGTTCGATCTCCTACAATGAGCAGTTCTTC.